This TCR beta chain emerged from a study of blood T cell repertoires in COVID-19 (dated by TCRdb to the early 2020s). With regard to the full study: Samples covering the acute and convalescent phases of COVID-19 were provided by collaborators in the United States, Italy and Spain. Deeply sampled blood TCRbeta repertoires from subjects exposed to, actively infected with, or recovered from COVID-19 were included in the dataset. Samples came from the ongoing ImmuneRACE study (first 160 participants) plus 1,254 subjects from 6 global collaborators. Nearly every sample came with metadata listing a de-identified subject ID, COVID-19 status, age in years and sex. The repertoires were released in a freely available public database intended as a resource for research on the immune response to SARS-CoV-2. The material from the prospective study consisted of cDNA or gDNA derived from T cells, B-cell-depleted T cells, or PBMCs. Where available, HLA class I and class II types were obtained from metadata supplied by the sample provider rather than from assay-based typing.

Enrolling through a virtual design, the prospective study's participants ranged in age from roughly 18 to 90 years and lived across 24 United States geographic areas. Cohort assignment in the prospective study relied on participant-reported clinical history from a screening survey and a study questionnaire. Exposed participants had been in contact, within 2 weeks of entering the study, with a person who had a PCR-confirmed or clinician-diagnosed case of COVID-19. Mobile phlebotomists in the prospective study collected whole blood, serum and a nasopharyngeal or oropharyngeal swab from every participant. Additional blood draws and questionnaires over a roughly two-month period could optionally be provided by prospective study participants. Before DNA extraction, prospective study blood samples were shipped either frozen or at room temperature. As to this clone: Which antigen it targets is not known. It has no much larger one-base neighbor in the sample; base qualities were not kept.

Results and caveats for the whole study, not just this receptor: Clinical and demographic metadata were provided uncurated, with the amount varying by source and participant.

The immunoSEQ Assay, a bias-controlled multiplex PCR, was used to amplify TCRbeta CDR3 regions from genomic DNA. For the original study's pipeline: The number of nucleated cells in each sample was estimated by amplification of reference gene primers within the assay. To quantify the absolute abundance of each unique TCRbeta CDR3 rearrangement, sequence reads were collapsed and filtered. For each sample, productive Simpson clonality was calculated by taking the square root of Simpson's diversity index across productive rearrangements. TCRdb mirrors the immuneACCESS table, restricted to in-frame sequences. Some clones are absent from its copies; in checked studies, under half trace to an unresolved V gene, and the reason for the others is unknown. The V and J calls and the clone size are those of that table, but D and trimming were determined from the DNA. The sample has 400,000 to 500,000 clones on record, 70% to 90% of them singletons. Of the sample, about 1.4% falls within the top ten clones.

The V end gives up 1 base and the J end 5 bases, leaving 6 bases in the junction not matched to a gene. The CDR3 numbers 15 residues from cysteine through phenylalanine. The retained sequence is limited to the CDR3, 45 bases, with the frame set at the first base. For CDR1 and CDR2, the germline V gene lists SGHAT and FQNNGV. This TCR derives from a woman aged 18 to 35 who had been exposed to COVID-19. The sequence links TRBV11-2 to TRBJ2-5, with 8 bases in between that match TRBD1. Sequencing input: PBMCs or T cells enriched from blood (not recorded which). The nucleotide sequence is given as TGTGCCAGCAGCTTAGCCCAGGGGGCGAGGGAGACCCAGTACTTC. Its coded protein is CASSLAQGARETQYF.